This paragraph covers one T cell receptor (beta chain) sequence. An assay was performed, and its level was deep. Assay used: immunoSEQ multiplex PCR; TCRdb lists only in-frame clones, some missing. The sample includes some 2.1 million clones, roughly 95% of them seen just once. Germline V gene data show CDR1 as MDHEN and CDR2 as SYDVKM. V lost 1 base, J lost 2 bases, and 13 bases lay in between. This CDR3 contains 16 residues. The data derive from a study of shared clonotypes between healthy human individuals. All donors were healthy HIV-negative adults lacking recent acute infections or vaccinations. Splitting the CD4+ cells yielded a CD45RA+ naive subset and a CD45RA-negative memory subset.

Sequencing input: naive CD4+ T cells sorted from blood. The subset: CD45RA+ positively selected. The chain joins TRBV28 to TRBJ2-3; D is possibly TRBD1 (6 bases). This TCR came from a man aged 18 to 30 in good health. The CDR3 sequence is CASSLLWTAYTDTQYF. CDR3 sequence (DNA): TGTGCCAGCAGTTTATTGTGGACAGCTTACACAGATACGCAGTATTTT.